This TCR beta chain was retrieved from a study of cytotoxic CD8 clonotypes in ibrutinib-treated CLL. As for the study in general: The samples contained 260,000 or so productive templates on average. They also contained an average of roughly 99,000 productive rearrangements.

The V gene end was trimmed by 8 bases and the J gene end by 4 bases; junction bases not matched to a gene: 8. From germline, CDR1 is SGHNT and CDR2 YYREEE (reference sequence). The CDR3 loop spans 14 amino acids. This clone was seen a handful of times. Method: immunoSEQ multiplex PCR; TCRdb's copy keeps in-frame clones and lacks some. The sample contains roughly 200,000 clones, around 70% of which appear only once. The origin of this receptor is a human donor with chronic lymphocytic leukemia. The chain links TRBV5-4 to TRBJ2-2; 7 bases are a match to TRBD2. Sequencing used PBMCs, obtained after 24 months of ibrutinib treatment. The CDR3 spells CASGTGGSTGELFF. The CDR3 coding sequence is TGTGCCAGTGGTACGGGAGGTAGCACCGGGGAGCTGTTTTTT.